The rows below give T cell receptor beta chains drawn from one sample of a study of blood T cell repertoires in COVID-19. Generated by immunoSEQ multiplex PCR, the TCRdb table keeps only in-frame clones and is missing some. The data contain approximately 380,000 clones, 90% to 95% of them singletons. Sequencing was done on a sample of PBMCs or T cells enriched from blood (not recorded which). Receptor source: a woman aged 40-49 years who had been exposed to COVID-19. The CDR3 runs from the conserved cysteine through the conserved F or W. A D gene is named only where the DNA matches it firmly. Clone size is not always given. Where it is, it says once, few, many or a class for expanded clones.

j_call d_call v_call clone_size cdr3_nt cdr3_aa
TRBJ1-5 - TRBV6-5 - TGTGCCAGCGCGGCAGACGGCAATCAGCCCCAGCATTTT CASAADGNQPQHF
TRBJ1-2 - TRBV21-1 - TGTGCCAGCAGCAAAGATCGGGGACAGCCAAACTATGGCTACACCTTC CASSKDRGQPNYGYTF
TRBJ2-1 TRBD2 TRBV6-2/TRBV6-3 - TGTGCCAGCAGTTATTTGGACGGGGGGAGGGCCGGGAATGAGCAGTTCTTC CASSYLDGGRAGNEQFF
TRBJ1-1 TRBD1 TRBV2 - TGTGCCAGCAGTGGGATCTCGGGCGCGGGACAGCGACTAATGAACACTGAAGCTTTCTTT CASSGISGAGQRLMNTEAFF
TRBJ1-3 - TRBV5-6 - TGTGCCAGCAGCTTGGTAGGGCAGGGTCTTGGAAACACCATATATTTT CASSLVGQGLGNTIYF
TRBJ2-1 TRBD2 TRBV24-1 - TGTGCCACCAGTGATCGGACTAGCGGCAGAGGGGACCACAATGAGCAGTTCTTC CATSDRTSGRGDHNEQFF
TRBJ1-1 TRBD1 TRBV19 - TGTGCCAGTAGTTCTCCTTCTCGGACAGGGCGGAACACTGAAGCTTTCTTT CASSSPSRTGRNTEAFF
TRBJ2-7 - TRBV5-1 few TGCGCCAGCAGCTTGGCCGCAGGGTTCGGCCCCTACGAGCAGTACTTC CASSLAAGFGPYEQYF
TRBJ2-1 - TRBV4-3 once TGCGCCAGCAGCCAAGGAAGACTAGTTGGCAATGAGCAGTTCTTC CASSQGRLVGNEQFF
TRBJ1-6 - TRBV19 - TGTGCCAGTACCTCCCGGGTATCTAATTCACCCCTCCACTTT CASTSRVSNSPLHF
TRBJ1-1 - TRBV7-8 - TGTGCCAGCAGCCGACAGAAAATTGAAGCTTTCTTT CASSRQKIEAFF
TRBJ1-1 - TRBV10-3 - TGTGCCATCAGTGACACAGGAAAAGTGAACACTGAAGCTTTCTTT CAISDTGKVNTEAFF
TRBJ2-1 - TRBV28 once TGTGCCAGCAGTTTAAGGGGGAAGCAGTTCTTC CASSLRGKQFF
TRBJ1-1 TRBD1 TRBV19 - TGTGCCAGTAGTATGGGACAGGGTTGGACTGAAGCTTTCTTT CASSMGQGWTEAFF
TRBJ1-1 TRBD1 TRBV10-1 - TGCGCCAGCAGGCTCACAGGGGTTTTCGGGAACACTGAAGCTTTCTTT CASRLTGVFGNTEAFF
TRBJ1-4 - TRBV7-2 - TGTGCCAGCAGCCGGGGGGGAAGAACTAATGAAAAACTGTTTTTT CASSRGGRTNEKLFF
TRBJ1-1 - TRBV30 - TGTGCCTGGAGGAGAGGGGGGGACACTGAAGCTTTCTTT CAWRRGGDTEAFF
TRBJ1-4 - TRBV6-2/TRBV6-3 - TGTGCCAGCAGCCTCGGGAGCGCAACTAATGAAAAACTGTTTTTT CASSLGSATNEKLFF
TRBJ1-1 - TRBV25-1 - TGTGCCAGCAGTGAAGGAGGGATACAGAACACTGAAGCTTTCTTT CASSEGGIQNTEAFF
TRBJ2-7 TRBD2 TRBV5-6 - TGTGCCAGCAGCTTACTTTCGACTAGCGGGGGGCCTACCTACGAGCAGTACTTC CASSLLSTSGGPTYEQYF
TRBJ2-7 TRBD2 TRBV6-5 few TGTGCCAGCAGTTACGTATCGGGGGGCGAGCAGTACTTC CASSYVSGGEQYF
TRBJ1-3 - TRBV12-5 - TGTGCTAGTGGTTTGGGGACAAATTCTGGAAACACCATATATTTT CASGLGTNSGNTIYF
TRBJ2-7 TRBD1 TRBV7-9 - TGTGCCAGCAGCTTAGCCGGGACAGGACCTAACTACGAGCAGTACTTC CASSLAGTGPNYEQYF
TRBJ1-1 TRBD1 TRBV7-2 - TGTGCCAGCAGCGCGCACAGGGGGTTGAACACTGAAGCTTTCTTT CASSAHRGLNTEAFF
TRBJ1-2 - TRBV25-1 - TGTGCCAGCAGTGAACGGAGAACTTATGGCTACACCTTC CASSERRTYGYTF
TRBJ1-1 - TRBV7-9 - TGTGCCAGCAGCTTACCGCTGGCCTCCGTGGCTTTCTTT CASSLPLASVAFF
TRBJ1-1 TRBD1 TRBV3-1/TRBV3-2 - TGTGCCAGCAGCCAAGTCGTTGGGACAGGGTCTGAAGCTTTCTTT CASSQVVGTGSEAFF
TRBJ1-2 - TRBV10-3 - TGTGCCATCAATGCAGGGAAGAGCCATGGCTACACCTTC CAINAGKSHGYTF